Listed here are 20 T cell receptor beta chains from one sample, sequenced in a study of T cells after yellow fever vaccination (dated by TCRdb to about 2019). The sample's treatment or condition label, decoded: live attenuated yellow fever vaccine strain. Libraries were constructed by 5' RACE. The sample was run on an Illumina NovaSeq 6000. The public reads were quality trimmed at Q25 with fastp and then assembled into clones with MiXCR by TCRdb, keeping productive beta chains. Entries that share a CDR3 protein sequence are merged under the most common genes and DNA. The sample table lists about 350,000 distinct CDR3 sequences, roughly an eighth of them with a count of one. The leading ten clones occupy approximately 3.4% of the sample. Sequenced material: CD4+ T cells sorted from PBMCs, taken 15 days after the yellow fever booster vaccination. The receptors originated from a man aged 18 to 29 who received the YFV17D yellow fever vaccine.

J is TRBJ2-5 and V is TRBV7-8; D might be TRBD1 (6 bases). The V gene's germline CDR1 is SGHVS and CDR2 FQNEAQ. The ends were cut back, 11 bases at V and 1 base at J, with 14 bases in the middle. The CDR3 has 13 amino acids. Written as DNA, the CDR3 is TGTGCCGGCACGACAGGACTCCAAGAGACCCAGTACTTC. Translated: CAGTTGLQETQYF.

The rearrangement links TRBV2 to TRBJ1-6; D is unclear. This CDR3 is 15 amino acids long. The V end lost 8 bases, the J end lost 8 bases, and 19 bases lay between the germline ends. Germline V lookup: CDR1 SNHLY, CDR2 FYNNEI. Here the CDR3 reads CASRPGLGSYSPLHF. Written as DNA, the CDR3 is TGTGCCAGCCGTCCTGGATTGGGCTCTTATTCACCCCTCCACTTT.

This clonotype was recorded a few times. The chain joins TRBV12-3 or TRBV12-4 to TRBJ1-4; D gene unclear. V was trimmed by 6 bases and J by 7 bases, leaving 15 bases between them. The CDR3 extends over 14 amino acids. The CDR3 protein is CASSPSGVGEKLFF. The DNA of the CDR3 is TGTGCCAGCAGCCCCAGTGGCGTTGGTGAAAAACTGTTTTTT.

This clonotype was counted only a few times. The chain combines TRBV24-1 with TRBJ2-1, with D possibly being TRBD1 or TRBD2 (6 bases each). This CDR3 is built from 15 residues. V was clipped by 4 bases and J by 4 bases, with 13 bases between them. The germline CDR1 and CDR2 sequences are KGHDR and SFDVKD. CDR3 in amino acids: CATSEGARGYNEQFF. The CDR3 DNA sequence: TGTGCCACCAGTGAGGGGGCACGGGGGTACAATGAGCAGTTCTTC.

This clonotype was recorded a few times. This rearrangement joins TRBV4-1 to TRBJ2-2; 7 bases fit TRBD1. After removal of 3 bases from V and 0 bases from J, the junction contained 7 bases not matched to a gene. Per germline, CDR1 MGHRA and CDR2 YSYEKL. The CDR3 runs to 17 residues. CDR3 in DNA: TGCGCCAGCAGCCAGGGGCGGACAGGCCCGAACACCGGGGAGCTGTTTTTT. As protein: CASSQGRTGPNTGELFF.

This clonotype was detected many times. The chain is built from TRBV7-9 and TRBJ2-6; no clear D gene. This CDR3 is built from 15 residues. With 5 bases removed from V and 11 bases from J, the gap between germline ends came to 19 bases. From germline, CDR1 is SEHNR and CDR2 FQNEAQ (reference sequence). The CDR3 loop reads CASSKRVSRNHVLTF. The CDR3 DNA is TGTGCCAGCAGCAAACGGGTATCCCGTAACCACGTCCTGACTTTC.

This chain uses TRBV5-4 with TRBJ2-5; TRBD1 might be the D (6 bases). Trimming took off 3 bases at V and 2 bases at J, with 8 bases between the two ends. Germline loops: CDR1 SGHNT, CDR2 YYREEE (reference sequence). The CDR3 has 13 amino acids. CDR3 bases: TGTGCCAGCAGCTACGGACAGCAAGAGACCCAGTACTTC. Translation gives CASSYGQQETQYF.

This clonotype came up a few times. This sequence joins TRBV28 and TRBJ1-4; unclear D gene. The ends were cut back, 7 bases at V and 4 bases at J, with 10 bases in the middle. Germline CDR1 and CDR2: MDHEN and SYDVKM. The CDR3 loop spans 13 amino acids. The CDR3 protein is CASNSRVNEKLFF. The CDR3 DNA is TGTGCCAGCAATTCCAGAGTTAATGAAAAACTGTTTTTT.

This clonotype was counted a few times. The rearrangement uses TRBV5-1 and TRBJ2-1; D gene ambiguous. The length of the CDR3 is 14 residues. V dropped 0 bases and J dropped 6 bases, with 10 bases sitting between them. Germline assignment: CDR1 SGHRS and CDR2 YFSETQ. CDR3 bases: TGCGCCAGCAGCTTGGTACCCATCGGCAATGAGCAGTTCTTC. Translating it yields CASSLVPIGNEQFF.

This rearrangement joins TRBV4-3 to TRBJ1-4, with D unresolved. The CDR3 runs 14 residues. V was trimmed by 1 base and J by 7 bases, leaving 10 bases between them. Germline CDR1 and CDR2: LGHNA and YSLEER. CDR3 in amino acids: CASSQVESVEKLFF. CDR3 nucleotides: TGCGCCAGCAGCCAAGTCGAGAGTGTTGAAAAACTGTTTTTT.

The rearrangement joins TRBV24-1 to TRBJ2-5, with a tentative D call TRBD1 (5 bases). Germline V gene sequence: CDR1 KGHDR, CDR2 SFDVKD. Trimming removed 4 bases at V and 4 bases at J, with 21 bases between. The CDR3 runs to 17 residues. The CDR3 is CATSDPRQTGRLETQYF. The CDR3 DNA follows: TGTGCCACCAGTGACCCACGACAGACCGGACGACTAGAGACCCAGTACTTC.

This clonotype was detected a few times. CDR3 in amino acids: CASSPRLANTEAFF. CDR3 in DNA: TGTGCCAGCAGCCCCCGCCTGGCGAACACTGAAGCTTTCTTT. This chain joins TRBV7-2 and TRBJ1-1; D is ambiguous. The CDR3 length is 14 residues. Germline V gene data show CDR1 as SGHTA and CDR2 as FQGNSA. The V and J ends lost 5 bases and 1 base respectively, with 11 bases between them. Full variable domain (missing parts from reference TRBV7-2 and TRBJ1-1): GAGVSQSPSNKVTEKGKDVELRCDPISGHTALYWYRQSLGQGLEFLIYFQGNSAPDKSGLPSDRFSAERTGGSVSTLTIQRTQQEDSAVYLCASSPRLANTEAFFGQGTRLTVV.

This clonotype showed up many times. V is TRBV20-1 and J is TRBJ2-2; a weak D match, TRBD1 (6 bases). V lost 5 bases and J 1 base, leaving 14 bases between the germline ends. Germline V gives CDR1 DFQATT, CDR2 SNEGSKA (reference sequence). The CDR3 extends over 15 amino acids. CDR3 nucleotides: TGCAGTGCTTTTTCCGGGACACTGAACACCGGGGAGCTGTTTTTT. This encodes CSAFSGTLNTGELFF.

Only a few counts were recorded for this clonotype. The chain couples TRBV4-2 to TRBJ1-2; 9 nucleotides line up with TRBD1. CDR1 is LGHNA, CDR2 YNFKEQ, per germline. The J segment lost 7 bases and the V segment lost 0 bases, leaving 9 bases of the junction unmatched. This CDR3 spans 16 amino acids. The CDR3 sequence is CASSQDPVGQGFGYTF. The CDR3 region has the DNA TGTGCCAGCAGCCAAGATCCAGTGGGACAGGGATTTGGCTACACCTTC.

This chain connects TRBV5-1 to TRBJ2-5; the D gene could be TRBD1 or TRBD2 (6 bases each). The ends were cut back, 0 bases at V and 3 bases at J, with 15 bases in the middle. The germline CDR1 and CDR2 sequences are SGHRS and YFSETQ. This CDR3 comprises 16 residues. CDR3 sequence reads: CASSLAIGGREETQYF. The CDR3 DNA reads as TGCGCCAGCAGCTTGGCCATAGGGGGGCGGGAAGAGACCCAGTACTTC. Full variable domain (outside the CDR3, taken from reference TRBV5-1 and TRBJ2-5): KAGVTQTPRYLIKTRGQQVTLSCSPISGHRSVSWYQQTPGQGLQFLFEYFSETQRNKGNFPGRFSGRQFSNSRSEMNVSTLELGDSALYLCASSLAIGGREETQYFGPGTRLLVL.

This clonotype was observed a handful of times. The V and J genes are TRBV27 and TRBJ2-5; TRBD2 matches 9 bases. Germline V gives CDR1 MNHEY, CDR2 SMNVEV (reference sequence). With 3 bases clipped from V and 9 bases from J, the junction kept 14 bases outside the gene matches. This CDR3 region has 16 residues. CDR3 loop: CASSLGLRAGGKAQYF. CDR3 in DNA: TGTGCCAGCAGTTTGGGCTTACGGGCGGGGGGGAAGGCCCAGTACTTC.

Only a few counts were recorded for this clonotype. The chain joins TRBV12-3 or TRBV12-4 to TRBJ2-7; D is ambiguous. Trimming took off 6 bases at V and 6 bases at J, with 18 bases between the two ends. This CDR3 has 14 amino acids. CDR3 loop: CASSREATSREQYF. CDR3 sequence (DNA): TGTGCCAGCAGCCGCGAGGCGACCTCTCGCGAGCAGTACTTC.

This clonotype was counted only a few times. In DNA form, the CDR3 reads TGTGCCAGCAGTTCCTCGGCTTGGGGGGAAACCACAGATACGCAGTATTTT. It translates to CASSSSAWGETTDTQYF. The chain combines TRBV28 with TRBJ2-3; tentatively, D is TRBD2 (6 bases). V lost 4 bases and J lost 2, with 19 bases in between. The CDR3 covers 17 residues. Germline CDR1 and CDR2: MDHEN and SYDVKM.

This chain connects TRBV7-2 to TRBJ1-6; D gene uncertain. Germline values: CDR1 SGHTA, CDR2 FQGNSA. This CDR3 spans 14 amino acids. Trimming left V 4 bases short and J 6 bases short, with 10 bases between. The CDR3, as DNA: TGTGCCAGCAGCTCCAATCTTATTAATTCACCCCTCCACTTT. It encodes CASSSNLINSPLHF.

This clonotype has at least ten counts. This CDR3 reads CASRPTGNPAQTQYF. The CDR3 bases are TGTGCCAGCAGACCGACAGGGAACCCCGCCCAGACGCAGTATTTT. This chain joins TRBV7-3 and TRBJ2-3, with 7 positions matching TRBD1. CDR3 length: 15 amino acids. Looked up from germline, CDR1 is SGHTA and CDR2 is FQGTGA. V lost 6 bases, J lost 9 bases, and 15 bases stayed unmatched.